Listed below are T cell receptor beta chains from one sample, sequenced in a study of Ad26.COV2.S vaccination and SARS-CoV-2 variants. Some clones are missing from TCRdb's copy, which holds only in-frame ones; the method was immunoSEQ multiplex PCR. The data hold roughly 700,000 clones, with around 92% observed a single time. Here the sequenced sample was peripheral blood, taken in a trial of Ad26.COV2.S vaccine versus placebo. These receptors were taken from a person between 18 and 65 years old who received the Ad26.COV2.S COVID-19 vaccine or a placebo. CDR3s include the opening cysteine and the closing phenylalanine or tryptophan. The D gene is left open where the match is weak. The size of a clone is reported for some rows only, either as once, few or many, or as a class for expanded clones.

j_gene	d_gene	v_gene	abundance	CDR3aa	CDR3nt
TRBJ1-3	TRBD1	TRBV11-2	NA	CASSPQGDTIYF	TGTGCCAGCAGCCCGCAGGGGGACACCATATATTTT
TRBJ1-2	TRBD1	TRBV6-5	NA	CASITQQGAHYGYTF	TGTGCCAGCATTACCCAACAGGGGGCTCACTATGGCTACACCTTC
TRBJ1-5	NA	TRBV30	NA	CAPYRPLLHF	TGTGCCCCCTACCGTCCTTTGCTGCATTTT
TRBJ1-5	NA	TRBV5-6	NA	CASSFSGGHQPQHF	TGTGCCAGCAGTTTTTCCGGGGGTCATCAGCCCCAGCATTTT
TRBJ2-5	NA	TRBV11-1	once	CASSLGLGRETQYF	TGTGCCAGCAGCTTAGGGCTGGGGCGGGAGACCCAGTACTTC
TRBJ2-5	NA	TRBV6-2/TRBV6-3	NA	CASSYPIAETQYF	TGTGCCAGCAGTTACCCTATCGCTGAGACCCAGTACTTC
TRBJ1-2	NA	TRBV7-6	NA	CASSSDRFAGYTF	TGTGCCAGCAGCTCAGACAGGTTCGCGGGCTACACCTTC
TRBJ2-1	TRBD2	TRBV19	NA	CASSIRPSGGYNEQFF	TGTGCCAGTAGTATAAGGCCTAGCGGGGGATACAATGAGCAGTTCTTC
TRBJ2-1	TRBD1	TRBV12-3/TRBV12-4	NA	CASTRGNEQFF	TGTGCCAGCACCAGGGGGAATGAGCAGTTCTTC
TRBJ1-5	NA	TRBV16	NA	CASSQRGRGSGPQHF	TGTGCCAGCAGCCAACGAGGAAGGGGCTCGGGACCCCAGCATTTT
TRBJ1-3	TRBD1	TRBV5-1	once	CASRSGQAMGAGNTIYF	TGCGCCAGCAGGTCCGGACAGGCGATGGGGGCTGGAAACACCATATATTTT
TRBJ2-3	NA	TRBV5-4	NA	CASSPISRTDTQYF	TGTGCCAGCAGCCCCATTTCCCGCACAGATACGCAGTATTTT
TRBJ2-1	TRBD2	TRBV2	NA	CASRFSGNHNEQFF	TGTGCCAGCAGATTTAGCGGGAACCACAATGAGCAGTTCTTC
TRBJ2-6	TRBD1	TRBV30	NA	CAWSADRAGANVLTF	TGTGCCTGGAGTGCCGACAGGGCCGGGGCCAACGTCCTGACTTTC
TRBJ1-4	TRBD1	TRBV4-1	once	CASSRGTGDLKLFF	TGCGCCAGCAGCCGTGGGACAGGGGATCTAAAACTGTTTTTT
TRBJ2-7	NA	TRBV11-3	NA	CASSLDFGGAYEQYF	TGTGCCAGCAGCTTAGATTTCGGAGGGGCCTACGAGCAGTACTTC
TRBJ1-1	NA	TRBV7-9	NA	CASSQSKTGPGTEAFF	TGTGCCAGCAGCCAATCCAAGACAGGTCCAGGCACTGAAGCTTTCTTT
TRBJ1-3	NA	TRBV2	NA	CASRGGFSGNTIYF	TGTGCCAGCAGGGGCGGATTCTCTGGAAACACCATATATTTT
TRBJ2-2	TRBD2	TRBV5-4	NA	CASSSAGLPNTGELFF	TGTGCCAGCAGCTCGGCGGGACTACCGAACACCGGGGAGCTGTTTTTT
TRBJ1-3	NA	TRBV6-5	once	CASSYSRGNSGNTIYF	TGTGCCAGCAGTTACTCGCGGGGGAACTCTGGAAACACCATATATTTT
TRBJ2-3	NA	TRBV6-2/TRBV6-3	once	CASSYAGMTQYF	TGTGCCAGCAGTTACGCTGGGATGACGCAGTATTTT
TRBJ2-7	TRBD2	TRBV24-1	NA	CATSPHSGTSGSSRPYEQYF	TGTGCCACCAGTCCTCATTCTGGGACTAGCGGGAGTTCGCGCCCCTACGAGCAGTACTTC
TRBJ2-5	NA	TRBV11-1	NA	CASSWSGAQETQYF	TGTGCCAGCAGCTGGTCAGGGGCCCAAGAGACCCAGTACTTC
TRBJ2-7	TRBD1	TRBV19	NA	CASSIPGTGAEQYF	TGTGCCAGTAGTATACCCGGGACAGGGGCCGAGCAGTACTTC
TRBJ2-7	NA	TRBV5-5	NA	CASSLAVEWGSYEQYF	TGTGCCAGCAGCTTGGCGGTGGAATGGGGCTCCTACGAGCAGTACTTC
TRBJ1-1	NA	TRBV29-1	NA	CSVGGLRNTEAFF	TGCAGCGTTGGAGGGCTACGGAACACTGAAGCTTTCTTT
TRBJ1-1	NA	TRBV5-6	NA	CASSLGTVNTEAFF	TGTGCCAGCAGCTTGGGGACCGTGAACACTGAAGCTTTCTTT
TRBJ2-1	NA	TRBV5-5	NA	CASSTAVTTLQFF	TGTGCCAGCAGCACGGCGGTTACCACACTGCAGTTCTTC
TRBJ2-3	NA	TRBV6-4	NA	CASSLEAGDTQYF	TGTGCCAGCAGTCTGGAGGCAGGAGATACGCAGTATTTT
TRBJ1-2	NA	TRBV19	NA	CASRGRSDSTGYTF	TGTGCCAGTAGAGGAAGATCGGACAGCACTGGCTACACCTTC
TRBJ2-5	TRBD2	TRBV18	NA	CASSPTPPYTSGYQETQYF	TGTGCCAGCTCACCGACCCCCCCATATACTAGCGGTTACCAAGAGACCCAGTACTTC
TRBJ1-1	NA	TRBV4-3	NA	CASSPSRGNTEAFF	TGCGCCAGCAGCCCATCCAGGGGGAACACTGAAGCTTTCTTT
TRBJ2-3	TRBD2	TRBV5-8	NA	CASSLGAGTDTQYF	TGTGCCAGCAGCTTAGGAGCGGGGACAGATACGCAGTATTTT
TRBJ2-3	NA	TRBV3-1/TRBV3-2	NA	CASSQDLEGGLLDTQYF	TGTGCCAGCAGCCAAGATCTGGAGGGCGGCCTCCTAGATACGCAGTATTTT
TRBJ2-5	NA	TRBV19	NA	CASSRWLDQETQYF	TGTGCCAGTAGTAGATGGCTAGACCAAGAGACCCAGTACTTC
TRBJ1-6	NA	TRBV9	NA	CASSGDRGSPLHF	TGTGCCAGCAGCGGCGATCGGGGATCACCCCTCCACTTT
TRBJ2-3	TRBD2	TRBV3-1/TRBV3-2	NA	CASSPKRGGPSDTQYF	TGTGCCAGCAGCCCCAAGCGGGGCGGGCCGTCGGATACGCAGTATTTT
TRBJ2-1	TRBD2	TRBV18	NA	CASSRSGGANEQFF	TGTGCCAGCTCACGGAGCGGGGGAGCCAATGAGCAGTTCTTC
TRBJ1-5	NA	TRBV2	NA	CASSPLGAYQPQHF	TGTGCCAGCAGCCCCCTTGGGGCCTATCAGCCCCAGCATTTT
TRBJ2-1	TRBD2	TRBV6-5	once	CASRDPGGSYNEQFF	TGTGCCAGCAGAGACCCGGGGGGTTCCTACAATGAGCAGTTCTTC
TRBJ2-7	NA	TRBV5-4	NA	CASSSPQLAVGPNTPYEQYF	TGTGCCAGCAGCTCCCCTCAGTTAGCAGTCGGACCAAACACTCCCTACGAGCAGTACTTC
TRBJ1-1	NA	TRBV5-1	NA	CASSLAGAGTEAFF	TGCGCCAGCAGCTTGGCGGGGGCAGGAACTGAAGCTTTCTTT
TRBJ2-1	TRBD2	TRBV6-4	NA	CASSASGGANRNEQFF	TGTGCCAGCAGTGCTAGCGGGGGGGCGAATCGGAATGAGCAGTTCTTC
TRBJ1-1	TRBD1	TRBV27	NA	CASGWTGHNTEAFF	TGTGCCAGCGGGTGGACAGGGCATAACACTGAAGCTTTCTTT
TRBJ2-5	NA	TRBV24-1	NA	CATSDPSGPPGETQYF	TGTGCCACCAGTGACCCCTCAGGACCGCCAGGAGAGACCCAGTACTTC
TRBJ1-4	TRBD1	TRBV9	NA	CASSVGQGARGEKLFF	TGTGCCAGCAGCGTAGGACAGGGGGCCAGAGGTGAAAAACTGTTTTTT
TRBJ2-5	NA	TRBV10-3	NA	CAISGRQGWETQYF	TGTGCCATCAGTGGCCGCCAGGGCTGGGAGACCCAGTACTTC
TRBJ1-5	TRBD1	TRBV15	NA	CATSRESQGARQPQHF	TGTGCCACCAGCAGAGAGAGCCAGGGGGCACGTCAGCCCCAGCATTTT
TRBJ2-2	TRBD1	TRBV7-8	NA	CASSLGQWTGELFF	TGTGCCAGCAGCTTGGGACAGTGGACCGGGGAGCTGTTTTTT
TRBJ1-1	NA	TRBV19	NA	CASSFRRAGGIKAFF	NA
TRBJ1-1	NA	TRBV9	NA	CASSGIETEAFF	TGTGCCAGCAGCGGAATAGAAACTGAAGCTTTCTTT
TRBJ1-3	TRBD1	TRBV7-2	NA	CASSVQGAGNTIYF	TGTGCCAGCAGCGTACAGGGGGCGGGAAACACCATATATTTT
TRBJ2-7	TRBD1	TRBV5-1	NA	CASSPDREPGEQYF	TGCGCCAGCAGCCCCGACAGGGAACCTGGCGAGCAGTACTTC